A selection of T cell receptor beta chains follows, all from one sample in a study of shared clonotypes between healthy human individuals. Assay used: immunoSEQ multiplex PCR; TCRdb lists only in-frame clones, some missing. In the table there are 1,400,000 or so clones, approximately 98.5% of which are singletons. The specimen was naive CD4+ T cells sorted from blood. Source of these receptors: a man aged 25 to 40 in good health. CDR3s include the opening cysteine and the closing phenylalanine or tryptophan. The order of the fields is V gene, J gene, D gene, CDR3 protein. The D gene is left open where the match is weak.

V gene: TRBV10-3
J gene: TRBJ2-2
D gene: TRBD2
CDR3 protein: CAISESPLAGSGELFF

V gene: TRBV27
J gene: TRBJ2-5
D gene: NA
CDR3 protein: CASSSKGGGETQYF

V gene: TRBV7-2
J gene: TRBJ2-5
D gene: NA
CDR3 protein: CASSRQETQYF

V gene: TRBV30
J gene: TRBJ1-5
D gene: TRBD1
CDR3 protein: CAWRDRLNQPQHF

V gene: TRBV9
J gene: TRBJ2-7
D gene: TRBD2
CDR3 protein: CASSHTSGRADEQYF

V gene: TRBV9
J gene: TRBJ2-2
D gene: TRBD2
CDR3 protein: CASSVEASGSLTGELFF

V gene: TRBV9
J gene: TRBJ2-3
D gene: NA
CDR3 protein: CASSVQGSTDTQYF

V gene: TRBV7-2
J gene: TRBJ2-7
D gene: TRBD2
CDR3 protein: CASSPVSGRLSYEQYF

V gene: TRBV2
J gene: TRBJ2-5
D gene: TRBD2
CDR3 protein: CASSGLAGGLLVIETQYF

V gene: TRBV5-1
J gene: TRBJ1-1
D gene: NA
CDR3 protein: CASSLFGVNTEAFF

V gene: TRBV4-3
J gene: TRBJ1-5
D gene: TRBD1
CDR3 protein: CASSTSRDRGEPQHF

V gene: TRBV28
J gene: TRBJ2-7
D gene: TRBD2
CDR3 protein: CASRASGSYEQYF

V gene: TRBV2
J gene: TRBJ1-5
D gene: TRBD1
CDR3 protein: CASKGARNNQPQHF

V gene: TRBV7-9
J gene: TRBJ2-2
D gene: NA
CDR3 protein: CASSYDLIGQRKGTGELFF

V gene: TRBV5-1
J gene: TRBJ2-3
D gene: NA
CDR3 protein: CASLEGGIRTDTQYF

V gene: TRBV5-1
J gene: TRBJ2-5
D gene: NA
CDR3 protein: CASSLGGYQETQYF

V gene: TRBV7-8
J gene: TRBJ2-7
D gene: TRBD2
CDR3 protein: CASSLHRTSGSYEQYF

V gene: TRBV7-9
J gene: TRBJ2-5
D gene: NA
CDR3 protein: CASSPRAGQETQYF

V gene: TRBV4-3
J gene: TRBJ2-7
D gene: TRBD2
CDR3 protein: CASSQDLPSGSLYEQYF

V gene: TRBV6-4
J gene: TRBJ2-3
D gene: NA
CDR3 protein: CASSGGAAATDTQYF

V gene: TRBV11-2
J gene: TRBJ2-1
D gene: TRBD2
CDR3 protein: CASGLRPGRESSYNEQFF

V gene: TRBV18
J gene: TRBJ2-1
D gene: NA
CDR3 protein: CASSIKTGPTVNEQFF

V gene: TRBV30
J gene: TRBJ2-1
D gene: TRBD2
CDR3 protein: CAWSVPTELAGYYNEQFF

V gene: TRBV29-1
J gene: TRBJ2-2
D gene: NA
CDR3 protein: CSVVGYLNTGELFF

V gene: TRBV11-2
J gene: TRBJ2-7
D gene: NA
CDR3 protein: CASSSFGQGYTYEQYF

V gene: TRBV5-1
J gene: TRBJ2-2
D gene: NA
CDR3 protein: CASSLGSNTGELFF

V gene: TRBV9
J gene: TRBJ2-2
D gene: NA
CDR3 protein: CASSVGSVVSGELFF

V gene: TRBV7-6
J gene: TRBJ1-5
D gene: TRBD1
CDR3 protein: CASILQDRSSRNQPQHF

V gene: TRBV5-1
J gene: TRBJ2-1
D gene: TRBD2
CDR3 protein: CASSPGLAGDNEQFF

V gene: TRBV10-3
J gene: TRBJ2-7
D gene: TRBD2
CDR3 protein: CAIKGGTSNEQYF

V gene: TRBV4-3
J gene: TRBJ1-2
D gene: NA
CDR3 protein: CASSQRHSRPAFGYGYTF

V gene: TRBV2
J gene: TRBJ2-3
D gene: TRBD1
CDR3 protein: CASRSTGHTDTQYF

V gene: TRBV27
J gene: TRBJ1-5
D gene: NA
CDR3 protein: CASSFKGNSNQPQHF

V gene: TRBV11-3
J gene: TRBJ2-7
D gene: NA
CDR3 protein: CASSLGFGGGYEQYF

V gene: TRBV4-3
J gene: TRBJ2-6
D gene: TRBD2
CDR3 protein: CASSQDPRGGAGANVLTF

V gene: TRBV28
J gene: TRBJ1-2
D gene: NA
CDR3 protein: CASSLFRGYTF

V gene: TRBV10-3
J gene: TRBJ2-2
D gene: NA
CDR3 protein: CAISGTANTGELFF

V gene: TRBV11-2
J gene: TRBJ2-3
D gene: NA
CDR3 protein: CASSLLGGPITDTQYF

V gene: TRBV27
J gene: TRBJ2-1
D gene: NA
CDR3 protein: CASSLRDSGVLRYNEQFF

V gene: TRBV4-2
J gene: TRBJ2-2
D gene: NA
CDR3 protein: CASQPAGERANTGELFF

V gene: TRBV5-5
J gene: TRBJ2-2
D gene: NA
CDR3 protein: CASSYYARELFF

V gene: TRBV6-5
J gene: TRBJ2-7
D gene: NA
CDR3 protein: CASSPTQSSYEQYF

V gene: TRBV7-6
J gene: TRBJ2-7
D gene: TRBD2
CDR3 protein: CASSLELAPAFGQYF

V gene: TRBV11-2
J gene: TRBJ2-1
D gene: TRBD2
CDR3 protein: CASSRTTGGGRSFNEQFF

V gene: TRBV19
J gene: TRBJ1-1
D gene: NA
CDR3 protein: CASSTRTAGLRAFF

V gene: TRBV19
J gene: TRBJ1-5
D gene: TRBD1
CDR3 protein: CASSIRGGGSSARPDQPQHF

V gene: TRBV4-3
J gene: TRBJ1-3
D gene: NA
CDR3 protein: CASSQDAGVGNTIYF

V gene: TRBV9
J gene: TRBJ2-1
D gene: NA
CDR3 protein: CASANGFRTGKPTPDNEQFF

V gene: TRBV7-2
J gene: TRBJ1-5
D gene: NA
CDR3 protein: CASSLVGQEWDFNQPQHF

V gene: TRBV29-1
J gene: TRBJ2-1
D gene: NA
CDR3 protein: CSGLHNEQFF

V gene: TRBV7-7
J gene: TRBJ1-1
D gene: TRBD1
CDR3 protein: CASSPWTGETEAFF